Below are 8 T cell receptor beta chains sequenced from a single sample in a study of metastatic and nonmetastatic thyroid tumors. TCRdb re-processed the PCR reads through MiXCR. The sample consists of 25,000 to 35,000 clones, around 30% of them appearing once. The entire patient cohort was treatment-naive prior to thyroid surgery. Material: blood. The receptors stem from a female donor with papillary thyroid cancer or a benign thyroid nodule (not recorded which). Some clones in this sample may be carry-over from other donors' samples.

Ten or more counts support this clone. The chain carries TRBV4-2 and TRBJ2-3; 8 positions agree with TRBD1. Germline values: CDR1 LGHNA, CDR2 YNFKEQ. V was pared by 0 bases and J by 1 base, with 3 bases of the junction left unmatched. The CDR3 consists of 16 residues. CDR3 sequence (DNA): TGTGCCAGCAGCCAAGACCCGGGACAGGGCACAGATACGCAGTATTTT. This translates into CASSQDPGQGTDTQYF.

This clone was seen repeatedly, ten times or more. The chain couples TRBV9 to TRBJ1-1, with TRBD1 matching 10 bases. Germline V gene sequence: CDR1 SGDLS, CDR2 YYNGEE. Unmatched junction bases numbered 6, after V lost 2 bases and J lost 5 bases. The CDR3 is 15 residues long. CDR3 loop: CASSVEGQGKTEAFF. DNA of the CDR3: TGTGCCAGCAGCGTGGAGGGACAGGGGAAAACTGAAGCTTTCTTT.

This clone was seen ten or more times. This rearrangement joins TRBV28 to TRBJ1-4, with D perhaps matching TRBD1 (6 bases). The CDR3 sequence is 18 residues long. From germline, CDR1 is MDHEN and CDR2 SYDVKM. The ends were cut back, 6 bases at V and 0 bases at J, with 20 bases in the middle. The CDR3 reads CASSLTGRWAATNEKLFF. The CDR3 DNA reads TGTGCCAGCAGCCTAACAGGGAGGTGGGCTGCAACTAATGAAAAACTGTTTTTT.

The CDR3 sequence: CSAKTGANTEAFF. As DNA, the CDR3 is TGCAGTGCAAAGACAGGGGCGAACACTGAAGCTTTCTTT. The rearrangement joins TRBV20-1 to TRBJ1-1, with 8 bases identical to TRBD1. Germline CDR1 DFQATT, CDR2 SNEGSKA (reference sequence). The CDR3 covers 13 residues. With 6 bases clipped from V and 1 base from J, the junction kept 4 bases outside the gene matches.

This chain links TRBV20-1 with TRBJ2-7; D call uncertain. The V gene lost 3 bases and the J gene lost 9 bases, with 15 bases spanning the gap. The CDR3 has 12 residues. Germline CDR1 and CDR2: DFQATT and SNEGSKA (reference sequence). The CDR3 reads CSASTDGDWQYF. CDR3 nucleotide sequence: TGCAGTGCTAGTACAGACGGCGACTGGCAGTACTTC.

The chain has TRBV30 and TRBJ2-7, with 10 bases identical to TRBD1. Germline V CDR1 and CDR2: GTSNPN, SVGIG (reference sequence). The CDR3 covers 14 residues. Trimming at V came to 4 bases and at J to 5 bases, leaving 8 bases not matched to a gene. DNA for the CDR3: TGTGCCTGGACCTCCGGGACAGGGGACGACGAGCAGTACTTC. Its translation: CAWTSGTGDDEQYF.

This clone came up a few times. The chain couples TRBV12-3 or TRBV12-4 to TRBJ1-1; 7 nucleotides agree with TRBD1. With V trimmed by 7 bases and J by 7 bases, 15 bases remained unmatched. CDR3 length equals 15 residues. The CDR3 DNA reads TGTGCCAGCATAGAGACAGGGTTTTCCGTTTATGAAGCTTTCTTT. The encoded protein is CASIETGFSVYEAFF.

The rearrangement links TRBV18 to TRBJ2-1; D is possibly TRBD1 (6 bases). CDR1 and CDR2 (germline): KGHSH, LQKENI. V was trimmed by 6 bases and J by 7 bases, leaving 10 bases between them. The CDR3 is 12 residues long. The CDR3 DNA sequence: TGTGCCAGCTCGTACAGGGAAAATGAGCAGTTCTTC. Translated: CASSYRENEQFF.